Sequencing of this T cell receptor beta chain was carried out in a study of technical replicates of blood from a few donors. Assay used: immunoSEQ multiplex PCR; TCRdb lists only in-frame clones, some missing. There are around 100,000 clones in the sample; roughly 94% occur only once, and approximately 0.33% lies in the top ten. This CDR3 is built from 15 residues. CDR1 MGHRA and CDR2 YSYEKL come from the germline V gene. V dropped 5 bases and J dropped 7; count of bases not matched to a gene: 13. Sequencing was carried out using T cells isolated from PBMCs. The chain recombines TRBV4-1 with TRBJ2-5; 7 bases are a match to TRBD1. The source of this sequence is a human donor in good health. The CDR3 DNA reads as TGCGCCAGCAGCGACAGGGAGAGGAGTCTGGGGACCCAGTACTTC. Translated: CASSDRERSLGTQYF.